The T cell receptor (beta chain) under discussion was sequenced for a study of cytomegalovirus exposure and HLA in healthy donors. Use of 60 Vbeta and 13 Jbeta primers characterized the PCR. The protocol was immunoSEQ multiplex PCR, while the TCRdb copy is restricted to in-frame clones and leaves out a portion. The table has about 140,000 clones, more than 70% seen once. The germline V gene encodes CDR1 SGHRS and CDR2 YFSETQ. The V and J ends lost 4 bases and 1 base respectively, with 15 bases between them. This CDR3 spans 16 amino acids. V usage is TRBV5-1 and J usage is TRBJ2-4; D perhaps matches TRBD1 (7 bases). This clonotype originated in a man aged 25 to 40 in good health and CMV-seronegative. The sample was PBMCs. Written as DNA, the CDR3 is TGCGCCAGCAGCCCCCAGGCAGGGGGGGCCAAAAACATTCAGTACTTC. It encodes CASSPQAGGAKNIQYF.